This T cell receptor beta chain stems from a study of control samples from healthy donors and cancer patients. The germline V gene has CDR1 SGDLS and CDR2 YYNGEE. The CDR3 length is 13 residues. Trimming stripped 0 bases from V and 5 bases from J, with 8 bases between. TCRdb's copy holds only in-frame clones and misses some; the assay was immunoSEQ multiplex PCR. The table has 200,000 or so clones, about 95% seen once; the top ten hold 1.5%. The V gene is TRBV9, the J gene TRBJ1-1; D gene unclear. Sequencing was done on a sample of blood. This TCR came from a middle-aged man in good health. The CDR3 bases are TGTGCCAGCAGCGTAGTTGTGGGTACTGAAGCTTTCTTT. It specifies CASSVVVGTEAFF. The whole variable domain, filled in from reference TRBV9 and TRBJ1-1, reads DSGVTQTPKHLITATGQRVTLRCSPRSGDLSVYWYQQSLDQGLQFLIQYYNGEERAKGNILERFSAQQFPDLHSELNLSSLELGDSALYFCASSVVVGTEAFFGQGTRLTVV.